Below are 24 T cell receptor beta chains sequenced from a single sample in a study of T-cell reconstitution after alpha-beta-depleted transplantation in children. Unique molecular identifiers were incorporated into the prepared TCRbeta library. TCRdb re-analysed the PCR reads in MiXCR, keeping a single row per CDR3 protein. The sample lists approximately 88,000 distinct CDR3 sequences; 9.5% to 15% were seen once. Sequencing used PBMCs from the stem cell graft donor, obtained from the stem cell graft. The receptors stem from a human donor who donated a stem cell graft to a child with inherited bone marrow failure.

This clonotype was found many times. This chain joins TRBV6-2 or TRBV6-3 and TRBJ1-5, with D perhaps TRBD1 (6 bases). In germline, CDR1 is MNHEY, CDR2 SVGEGT. The CDR3 is 15 residues long. Trimming took 6 bases from V and 2 from J, leaving 14 bases between them. The CDR3 reads CASSQQGWGNQPQHF. CDR3 nucleotides: TGTGCCAGCAGCCAACAGGGCTGGGGCAATCAGCCCCAGCATTTT.

This clonotype was observed many times. The gene calls are TRBV7-8 and TRBJ2-5; 7 bases line up with TRBD1. The germline V gene has CDR1 SGHVS and CDR2 FQNEAQ. The CDR3 sequence is 15 residues long. The J segment lost 2 bases and the V segment lost 5 bases, leaving 8 bases of the junction unmatched. The CDR3 DNA is TGTGCCAGCAGCGCCCTACAGGGGAGACAAGAGACCCAGTACTTC. Amino acid sequence: CASSALQGRQETQYF.

This clonotype was found many times. The rearrangement uses TRBV12-3 or TRBV12-4 and TRBJ1-6, with 9 bases matching TRBD1. This CDR3 contains 14 residues. With V trimmed by 2 bases and J by 9 bases, 2 bases remained unmatched. The CDR3 here is CASSLPGQGSPLHF. In DNA form, the CDR3 reads TGTGCCAGCAGTTTACCGGGACAGGGTTCACCCCTCCACTTT.

This clonotype was counted many times. This rearrangement joins TRBV7-2 to TRBJ1-6; 8 bases line up with TRBD1. The CDR3 runs to 11 residues. The V gene's germline CDR1 is SGHTA and CDR2 FQGNSA. After removal of 4 bases from V and 16 bases from J, the junction contained 3 bases not matched to a gene. CDR3 region: CASSYGQGLHF. The CDR3 coding sequence is TGTGCCAGCAGCTACGGACAGGGTCTCCACTTT.

This clonotype was observed many times. V is TRBV2 and J is TRBJ1-5; no definite D call. Germline CDR1 is SNHLY and CDR2 is FYNNEI. The CDR3 extends over 14 amino acids. Trimming took 6 bases from V and 4 from J, leaving 13 bases between them. CDR3 nucleotides: TGTGCCAGCAGCCCGGAAAGAGGAAATCAGCCCCAGCATTTT. Protein product: CASSPERGNQPQHF.

The sample holds many counts of this clonotype. This rearrangement joins TRBV20-1 to TRBJ1-5; the match to TRBD1 covers 7 bases. The CDR3 extends over 16 amino acids. V lost 5 bases and J lost 4; bases outside the gene matches: 14. The germline V gene encodes CDR1 DFQATT and CDR2 SNEGSKA (reference sequence). CDR3 loop: CSALDYRQGGNQPQHF. The CDR3 DNA follows: TGCAGTGCTCTCGACTACAGACAGGGCGGAAATCAGCCCCAGCATTTT.

This clonotype was counted ten times or more. The chain links TRBV7-3 to TRBJ1-4; 7 bases line up with TRBD1. Germline trimming cut 1 base from V and 0 bases from J; bases unmatched to any gene: 2. The CDR3 has 16 amino acids. Germline V gene sequence: CDR1 SGHTA, CDR2 FQGTGA. The CDR3 DNA follows: TGTGCCAGCAGCTTAAGGACAGGCCCAACTAATGAAAAACTGTTTTTT. Its translation: CASSLRTGPTNEKLFF.

This clonotype was seen repeatedly, ten times or more. In nucleotides, the CDR3 is TGTGCCAGCTCCCACCCGAGGCGCTACAATGAGCAGTTCTTC. Protein sequence: CASSHPRRYNEQFF. The chain couples TRBV7-2 to TRBJ2-1; D is unclear. This CDR3 has 14 residues. Germline CDR1 reads SGHTA; CDR2 reads FQGNSA. V shed 8 bases and J shed 3 bases, with 14 bases lying between them. Full variable domain (remainder filled in from reference TRBV7-2 and TRBJ2-1): GAGVSQSPSNKVTEKGKDVELRCDPISGHTALYWYRQSLGQGLEFLIYFQGNSAPDKSGLPSDRFSAERTGGSVSTLTIQRTQQEDSAVYLCASSHPRRYNEQFFGPGTRLTVL.

This clonotype was detected only a few times. The chain combines TRBV10-3 with TRBJ2-1; unclear D gene. The V gene lost 6 bases and the J gene lost 8 bases, with 17 bases spanning the gap. CDR3 length equals 14 residues. CDR1 is ENHRY, CDR2 SYGVKD, per germline. The CDR3 region is CAISPRLFSHEQFF. The CDR3, as DNA: TGTGCCATCAGCCCCCGGCTCTTCTCCCATGAGCAGTTCTTC.

This clonotype was counted ten times or more. This rearrangement joins TRBV10-3 to TRBJ1-5, with D perhaps matching TRBD1 (5 bases). CDR3 size: 15 residues. V shed 3 bases and J shed 1 base, with 10 bases lying between them. Germline V gene data show CDR1 as ENHRY and CDR2 as SYGVKD. This chain's CDR3 is CAISDRDGSNQPQHF. The CDR3 bases are TGTGCCATCAGTGACAGGGATGGGAGCAATCAGCCCCAGCATTTT.

This clonotype was recorded at least ten times. The chain has TRBV6-1 and TRBJ2-2; perhaps TRBD1 as D (6 bases). CDR3 length: 13 residues. The germline V gene has CDR1 MNHNS and CDR2 SASEGT. Trimming took 6 bases from V and 2 from J, leaving 7 bases between them. CDR3 loop: CASRDSNTGELFF. CDR3 bases: TGTGCCAGCAGGGACAGTAACACCGGGGAGCTGTTTTTT.

This clonotype occurred many times. This chain connects TRBV6-2 or TRBV6-3 to TRBJ1-1; no reliable D call. In germline, CDR1 is MNHEY, CDR2 SVGEGT. This CDR3 spans 13 amino acids. Trimming cost V 2 bases and J 3 bases, with 7 bases left between them. The CDR3: CASSYPGDTEAFF. The CDR3 coding sequence is TGTGCCAGCAGTTACCCGGGCGACACTGAAGCTTTCTTT.

The gene calls are TRBV28 and TRBJ1-1, with 7 bases matching TRBD1. After removal of 5 bases from V and 8 bases from J, the junction contained 5 bases not matched to a gene. CDR3 length: 12 amino acids. Germline CDR1 is MDHEN and CDR2 is SYDVKM. CDR3 sequence (DNA): TGTGCCAGCAGTCCCCCGGGACAGGAAGCTTTCTTT. Translation gives CASSPPGQEAFF.

This clonotype appeared many times. The chain employs TRBV29-1 and TRBJ1-5, with a possible D match to TRBD1 (5 bases). The CDR3 covers 13 residues. V lost 4 bases to trimming and J lost 8 bases, with 15 bases between them. The germline V gene has CDR1 SQVTM and CDR2 ANQGSEA. The CDR3 loop reads CSVGEGIEEPQHF. As DNA, the CDR3 is TGCAGCGTTGGGGAGGGGATCGAAGAGCCCCAGCATTTT. Together with reference TRBV29-1 and TRBJ1-5, the CDR3 gives the full variable domain: SAVISQKPSRDICQRGTSLTIQCQVDSQVTMMFWYRQQPGQSLTLIATANQGSEATYESGFVIDKFPISRPNLTFSTLTVSNMSPEDSSIYLCSVGEGIEEPQHFGDGTRLSIL.

This clonotype was detected ten times or more. The V call is TRBV6-4, the J call TRBJ1-4; D ambiguous. In germline, CDR1 is MRHNA, CDR2 SNTAGT. This CDR3 contains 22 residues. The V end lost 6 bases, the J end lost 2 bases, and 34 bases lay between the germline ends. This chain's CDR3 is CASRAGPNTVLALSWTNEKLFF. Here the CDR3 DNA reads TGTGCCAGCAGGGCCGGGCCCAATACAGTCTTGGCTTTAAGTTGGACTAATGAAAAACTGTTTTTT.

Ten or more counts support this clonotype. The V gene is TRBV5-1, the J gene TRBJ2-7; no definite D call. The germline V gene has CDR1 SGHRS and CDR2 YFSETQ. There are 13 residues in the CDR3. V was pared by 4 bases and J by 1 base, with 9 bases between. The CDR3 DNA is TGCGCCAGCAGCCTCGTGGGGTCCTACGAGCAGTACTTC. Translation gives CASSLVGSYEQYF.

This clonotype appeared many times. The chain recombines TRBV6-2 or TRBV6-3 with TRBJ1-5; unclear D gene. The V gene's germline CDR1 is MNHEY and CDR2 SVGEGT. The CDR3 has 12 amino acids. With 1 base removed from V and 9 bases from J, the gap between germline ends came to 7 bases. CDR3 region: CASSYYGRPQHF. The DNA of the CDR3 is TGTGCCAGCAGTTACTACGGCCGGCCCCAGCATTTT.

At least ten counts were recorded for this clonotype. The chain carries TRBV6-5 and TRBJ2-4; 7 bases are a match to TRBD2. The CDR3 has 14 amino acids. V dropped 5 bases and J dropped 3; count of bases not matched to a gene: 4. CDR1 MNHEY and CDR2 SVGAGI come from the germline V gene. CDR3 sequence reads: CASSREGYKNIQYF. CDR3 DNA sequence: TGTGCCAGCAGTAGGGAGGGATACAAAAACATTCAGTACTTC.

The DNA of the CDR3 is TGTGCCACCAGCCCGCTTAGTGGGGGATCCTACGAGCAGTACTTC. Its translation is CATSPLSGGSYEQYF. This sequence joins TRBV15 and TRBJ2-7; the D call may be TRBD1 or TRBD2 (5 bases each). The CDR3 totals 15 residues. Trimming took off 5 bases at V and 1 base at J, with 15 bases between the two ends. Looked up from germline, CDR1 is LNHNV and CDR2 is YYDKDF (reference sequence).

This clonotype was seen repeatedly, ten times or more. The chain couples TRBV5-1 to TRBJ2-7; 7 bases are a match to TRBD1. There are 14 residues in the CDR3. From germline, CDR1 is SGHRS and CDR2 YFSETQ. Trimming removed 1 base from V and 3 bases from J; junction bases left unmatched: 4. This CDR3 reads CASSLTGVGYEQYF. In nucleotides, the CDR3 is TGCGCCAGCAGCTTGACAGGGGTCGGCTACGAGCAGTACTTC.

This clonotype came up a few times. The J gene is TRBJ1-1, the V gene TRBV5-5; no reliable D call. Germline lookup yields CDR1 SGHKS and CDR2 YYEKEE (reference sequence). V was trimmed by 1 base and J by 4 bases, leaving 14 bases between them. CDR3 length: 15 residues. CDR3 nucleotide sequence: TGTGCCAGCAGCTTGCTGCCCAGGCGTTTCACTGAAGCTTTCTTT. Its translation is CASSLLPRRFTEAFF.

This clonotype was detected ten times or more. This rearrangement joins TRBV9 to TRBJ2-2, with D perhaps matching TRBD1 (6 bases). CDR1 is SGDLS and CDR2 is YYNGEE in the germline V gene. V was clipped by 2 bases and J by 6 bases, with 8 bases between them. The CDR3 spans 13 residues. The chain's CDR3 is CASSVTGAGELFF. The CDR3 region has the DNA TGTGCCAGCAGCGTGACAGGAGCCGGGGAGCTGTTTTTT.

This clonotype appeared a few times. The gene calls are TRBV5-6 and TRBJ2-7, with D unresolved. The V gene's germline CDR1 is SGHDT and CDR2 YYEEEE. V was clipped by 0 bases and J by 7 bases, with 17 bases between them. The CDR3 runs to 15 residues. The CDR3 sequence is CASSLARGSTREQYF. In DNA form, the CDR3 reads TGTGCCAGCAGCTTGGCCCGAGGTTCAACAAGGGAGCAGTACTTC.

This clonotype was recorded once. V gene TRBV29-1 combines with J gene TRBJ1-1, with D maybe TRBD1 (5 bases). This CDR3 spans 11 amino acids. The V gene's germline CDR1 is SQVTM and CDR2 ANQGSEA. Trimming stripped 5 bases from V and 4 bases from J, with 8 bases between. The chain's CDR3 is CSVRDATEAFF. Here the CDR3 DNA reads TGCAGCGTTCGGGACGCCACTGAAGCTTTCTTT. The whole variable domain, filled in from reference TRBV29-1 and TRBJ1-1, reads SAVISQKPSRDICQRGTSLTIQCQVDSQVTMMFWYRQQPGQSLTLIATANQGSEATYESGFVIDKFPISRPNLTFSTLTVSNMSPEDSSIYLCSVRDATEAFFGQGTRLTVV.